The entry that follows covers one T cell receptor (beta chain) sequence. The sample belongs to a study of blood T cell repertoires in COVID-19. Original analysis: Scientists estimated how many nucleated cells there were by amplifying reference gene primers. The data were produced by immunoSEQ multiplex PCR, yet TCRdb's version contains in-frame clones alone and is incomplete. The V and J calls and clone size are taken from that table; D and trimming were inferred from the DNA. The sample consists of about 210,000 clones, 84% of them appearing once. V shed 5 bases, J shed 6 bases, and the junction held 3 bases outside the gene matches. This CDR3 spans 13 amino acids. Germline CDR1 MGHDK, CDR2 SYGVNS.

This TCR was sampled from a woman between 50 and 59 years old with active or convalescent COVID-19. The sample consisted of peripheral blood. This chain joins TRBV25-1 and TRBJ1-5; 8 bases line up with TRBD1. The DNA of the CDR3 is TGTGCCAGCAGTCAGGGGGCGGGTCAGCCCCAGCATTTT. Encoded protein: CASSQGAGQPQHF.